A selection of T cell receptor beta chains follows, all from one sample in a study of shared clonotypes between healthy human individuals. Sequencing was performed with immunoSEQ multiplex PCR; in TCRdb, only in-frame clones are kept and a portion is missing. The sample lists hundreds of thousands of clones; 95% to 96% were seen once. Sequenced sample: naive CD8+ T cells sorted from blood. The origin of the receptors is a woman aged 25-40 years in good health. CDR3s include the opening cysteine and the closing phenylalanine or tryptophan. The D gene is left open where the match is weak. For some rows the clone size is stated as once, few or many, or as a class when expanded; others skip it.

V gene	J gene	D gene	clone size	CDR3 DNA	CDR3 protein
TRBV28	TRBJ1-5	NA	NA	TGTGCCAGCAGTTTAACAGGGTTGCATCAGCCCCAGCATTTT	CASSLTGLHQPQHF
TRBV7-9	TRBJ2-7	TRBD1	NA	TGTGCCAGCAGCGGTATGGACAGGCTGAGCCTCTACGAGCAGTACTTC	CASSGMDRLSLYEQYF
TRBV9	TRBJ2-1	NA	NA	TGTGCCAGCAGCGATCCCGGGGCCTCATACAATGAGCAGTTCTTC	CASSDPGASYNEQFF
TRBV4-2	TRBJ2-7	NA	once	TGTGCCAGCAGCCCCCTCCCGGGAGTTGGTGGCGAGCAGTACTTC	CASSPLPGVGGEQYF
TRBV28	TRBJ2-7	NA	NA	TGTGCCAGCAGTTTGCCGGGGGCGATGCTCTACGAGCAGTACTTC	CASSLPGAMLYEQYF
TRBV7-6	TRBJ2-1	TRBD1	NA	TGTGCCAGCAGCCAACGACAGGGTCCCTCCTACAATGAGCAGTTCTTC	CASSQRQGPSYNEQFF
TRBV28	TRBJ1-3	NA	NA	TGTGCCAGCACCTCCGCGGGGCTTGGAAACACCATATATTTT	CASTSAGLGNTIYF
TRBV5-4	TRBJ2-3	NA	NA	TGTGCCAGCAGTGTGGGCACAGATACGCAGTATTTT	CASSVGTDTQYF
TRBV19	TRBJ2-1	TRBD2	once	TGTGCCAGTAGTCCTAGCGGGTCCTACAATGAGCAGTTCTTC	CASSPSGSYNEQFF
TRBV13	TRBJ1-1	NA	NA	TGTGCCAGCAGCTTAGTAGGGGCTGAAGCTTTCTTT	CASSLVGAEAFF
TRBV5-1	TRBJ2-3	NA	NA	TGCGCCAGCAGCTTGGAAGGAGGGCAGGCAGATACGCAGTATTTT	CASSLEGGQADTQYF
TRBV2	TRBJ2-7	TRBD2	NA	TGTGCCAGCAGCTTAGCGGGAGGGAGCTACGAGCAGTACTTC	CASSLAGGSYEQYF
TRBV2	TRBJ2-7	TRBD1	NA	TGTGCCAGCAGTGTCACAGGGGCTGCCTACGAGCAGTACTTC	CASSVTGAAYEQYF
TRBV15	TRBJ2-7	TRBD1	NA	TGTGCCACCAGCAGAAACAGGGGGCACGAGCAGTACTTC	CATSRNRGHEQYF
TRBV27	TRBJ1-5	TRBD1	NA	TGTGCCAGCAGCACAGGGGGCCAGCCCCAGCATTTT	CASSTGGQPQHF
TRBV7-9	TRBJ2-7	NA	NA	TGTGCCAGCAGCTACCCCTCGGGGTCCTACGAGCAGTACTTC	CASSYPSGSYEQYF
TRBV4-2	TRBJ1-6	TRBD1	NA	TGTGCCAGCAGCCAAATAACAGGGGATAATTCACCCCTCCACTTT	CASSQITGDNSPLHF
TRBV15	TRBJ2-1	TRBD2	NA	TGTGCCACCAGCAGAGATGGGACTAGCGTCAATGAGCAGTTCTTC	CATSRDGTSVNEQFF
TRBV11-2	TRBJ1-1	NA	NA	TGTGCCAGCAGCTACACTCCGGGCAGGGTCATGAACACTGAAGCTTTCTTT	CASSYTPGRVMNTEAFF
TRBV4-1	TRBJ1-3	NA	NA	TGCGCCAGCAGCCACAGGGACGTTGCAGGCGACACCATATATTTT	CASSHRDVAGDTIYF
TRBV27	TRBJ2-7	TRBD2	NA	TGTGCCAGCAGTTCCCTGGCGGGAGGGCCCTCATCCTACGAGCAGTACTTC	CASSSLAGGPSSYEQYF
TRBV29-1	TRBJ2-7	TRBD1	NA	TGCAGCGTCGCAGGGGGACAGGGGACTACCTACGAGCAGTACTTC	CSVAGGQGTTYEQYF
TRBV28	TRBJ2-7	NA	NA	TGTGCCAGCAGTCCATCGGGCAGATACTACGAGCAGTACTTC	CASSPSGRYYEQYF
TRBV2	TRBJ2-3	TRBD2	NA	TGTGCCAGCAGTGTGATAGAATTTGGCGGGAGGGATACGCAGTATTTT	CASSVIEFGGRDTQYF
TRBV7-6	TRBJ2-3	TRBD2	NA	TGTGCCAGCAGCCTGCTAGCGGAGACTTCAGATACGCAGTATTTT	CASSLLAETSDTQYF
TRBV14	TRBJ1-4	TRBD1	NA	TGTGCCAGCAGCTCGGACAGGGGGAATGAAAAACTGTTTTTT	CASSSDRGNEKLFF
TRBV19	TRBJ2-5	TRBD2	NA	TGTGCCAGTAGTCCATTCGTCGGACTAGGGGTAGAGACCCAGTACTTC	CASSPFVGLGVETQYF
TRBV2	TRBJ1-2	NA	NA	TGTGCCAGCAGTGAGGCAGGGTATGGCTACACCTTC	CASSEAGYGYTF
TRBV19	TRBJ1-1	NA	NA	TGTGCCAGTAGAGGGACCCTGAACACTGAAGCTTTCTTT	CASRGTLNTEAFF
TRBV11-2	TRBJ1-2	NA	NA	TGTGCCAGCAGCTTAGGTAGGACAACCCCAAGCTCCTATGGCTACACCTTC	CASSLGRTTPSSYGYTF
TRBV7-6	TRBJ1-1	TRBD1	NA	TGTGCCAGCAGCCTAATTCCAGGGGGAAGGGACACTGAAGCTTTCTTT	CASSLIPGGRDTEAFF